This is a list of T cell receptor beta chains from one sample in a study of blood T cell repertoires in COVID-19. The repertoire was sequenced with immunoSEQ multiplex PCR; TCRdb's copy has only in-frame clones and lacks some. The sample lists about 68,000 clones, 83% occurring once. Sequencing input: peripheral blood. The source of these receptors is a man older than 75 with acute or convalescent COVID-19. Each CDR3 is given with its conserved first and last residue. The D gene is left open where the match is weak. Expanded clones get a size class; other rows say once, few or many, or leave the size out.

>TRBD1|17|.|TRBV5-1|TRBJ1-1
TGCGCCAGCAGCTTGAAACCGGGACAGACTCCGAACACTGAAGCTTTCTTT
CASSLKPGQTPNTEAFF
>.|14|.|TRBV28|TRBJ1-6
TGTGCCAGCAGTAGCAGGGTTGGGAATTCACCCCTCCACTTT
CASSSRVGNSPLHF
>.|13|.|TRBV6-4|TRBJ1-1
TGTGCCAGCAGCCGGGAGGAGGACACTGAAGCTTTCTTT
CASSREEDTEAFF
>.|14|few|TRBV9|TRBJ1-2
TGTGCCAGCAGCGTTGCCCCAGGGGCCGATGGCTACACCTTC
CASSVAPGADGYTF
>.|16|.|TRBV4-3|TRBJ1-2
TGCGCCAGCAGCCAAGTGCATGATTTCGGGAGCTATGGCTACACCTTC
CASSQVHDFGSYGYTF
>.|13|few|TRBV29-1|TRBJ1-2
TGCAGCGTGGAAGGCGGGACGGCTTATGGCTACACCTTC
CSVEGGTAYGYTF
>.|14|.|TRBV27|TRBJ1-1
TGTGCCAGCAGTTTGGGTAGGGAGTTCACTGAAGCTTTCTTT
CASSLGREFTEAFF
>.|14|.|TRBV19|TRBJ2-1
TGTGCCAGTAGTACGCCCGTCCGTAGTGCTGAGCAGTTCTTC
CASSTPVRSAEQFF
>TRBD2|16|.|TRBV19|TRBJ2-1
TGTGCCAGTGCTCCCACTAGCGGGGGGACCTACAATGAGCAGTTCTTC
CASAPTSGGTYNEQFF
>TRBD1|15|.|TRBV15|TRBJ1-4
TGTGCCACCTCATCTGACCGGGACAGGGGTGAAAAACTGTTTTTT
CATSSDRDRGEKLFF
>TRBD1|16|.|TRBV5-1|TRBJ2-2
TGCGCCAGCAGCTTGGCGGGACAGGCGAACACCGGGGAGCTGTTTTTT
CASSLAGQANTGELFF
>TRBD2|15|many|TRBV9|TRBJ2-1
TGTGCCAGCAGCGTCGAGGCGGGAGCGAACCATGAGCAGTTCTTC
CASSVEAGANHEQFF
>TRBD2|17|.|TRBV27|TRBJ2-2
TGTGCCAGCAGTGGCGGACTAGCGGGACCGAACACCGGGGAGCTGTTTTTT
CASSGGLAGPNTGELFF
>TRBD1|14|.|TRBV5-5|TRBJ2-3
TGTGCCAGCAGCCCACAGGGGCCGGCAGATACGCAGTATTTT
CASSPQGPADTQYF
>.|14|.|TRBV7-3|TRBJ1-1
TGTGCCAGCAGCTCCTCCCCGGGAAACACTGAAGCTTTCTTT
CASSSSPGNTEAFF
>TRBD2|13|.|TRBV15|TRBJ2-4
TGTGCCACCCATACTAGCGCCACAAACATTCAGTACTTC
CATHTSATNIQYF
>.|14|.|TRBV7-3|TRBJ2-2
TGTGCCAGCAGCCCCCAGGGTGAATACGGGGAGCTGTTTTTT
CASSPQGEYGELFF
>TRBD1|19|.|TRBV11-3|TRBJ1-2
TGTGCCAGCAGCTTAGACCCGGACAGGGGAGGGGATCTTAACTATGGCTACACCTTC
CASSLDPDRGGDLNYGYTF
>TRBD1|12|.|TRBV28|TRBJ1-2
TGTGCCAGCACCCTACAGGGGTATGGCTACACCTTC
CASTLQGYGYTF
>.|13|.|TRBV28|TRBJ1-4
TGTGCCAGCACTGGGGGAGGTAATGAAAAACTGTTTTTT
CASTGGGNEKLFF
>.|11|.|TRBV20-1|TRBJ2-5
TGCAGTGCTAGGCGCTGGGAGACCCAGTACTTC
CSARRWETQYF
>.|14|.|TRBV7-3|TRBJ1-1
TGTGCCAGCAGCAAGTCGACAGCAGACACTGAAGCTTTCTTT
CASSKSTADTEAFF
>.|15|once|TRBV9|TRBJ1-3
TGTGCCAGCAGCGGGGGCTTTCGGAGTGGAAACACCATATATTTT
CASSGGFRSGNTIYF
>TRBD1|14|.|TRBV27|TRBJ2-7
TGTGCCAGCAGTTTATTCCCTACAGGGGACGAGCAGTACTTC
CASSLFPTGDEQYF
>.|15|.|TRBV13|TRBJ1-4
TGTGCCAGCAGCTTATTGGCGGGGGCTAACGAAAAACTGTTTTTT
CASSLLAGANEKLFF
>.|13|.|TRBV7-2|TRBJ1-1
TGTGCCAGCAGCCTTCTGTCGTACACTGAAGCTTTCTTT
CASSLLSYTEAFF
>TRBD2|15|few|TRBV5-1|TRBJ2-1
TGCGCCAGCAGCCCGGGAGGGACGGAAAACAATGAGCAGTTCTTC
CASSPGGTENNEQFF
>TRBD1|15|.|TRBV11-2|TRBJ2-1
TGTGCCAGCAGCCGTACGGGACAGGGGAGTAATGAGCAGTTCTTC
CASSRTGQGSNEQFF
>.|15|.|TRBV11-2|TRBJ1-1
TGTGCCAGCAGCTTTAGAAGCTCGGGGAACACTGAAGCTTTCTTT
CASSFRSSGNTEAFF
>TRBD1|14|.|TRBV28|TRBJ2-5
TGTGCCAGCAACAGGCAGGGGGCCCAAGAGACCCAGTACTTC
CASNRQGAQETQYF
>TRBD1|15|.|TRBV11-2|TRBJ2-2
TGTGCCACCCGGGGACAGATTGCGAACACCGGGGAGCTGTTTTTT
CATRGQIANTGELFF
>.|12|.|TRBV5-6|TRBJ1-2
TGTGCCAGCAGCTTGGCGTCCCGTGGCTACACCTTC
CASSLASRGYTF
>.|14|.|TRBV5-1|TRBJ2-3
TGCGCCAGCAGCTTAGGACAGAAAACAGATACGCAGTATTTT
CASSLGQKTDTQYF
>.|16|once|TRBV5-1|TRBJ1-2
TGCGCCAGCAGCTTAAGTGCGGGGGGGCGTTCGTCGGGCTACACCTTC
CASSLSAGGRSSGYTF
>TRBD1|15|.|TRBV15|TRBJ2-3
TGTGCCACCAGCAAGGGGGACAGTACCGCAGATACGCAGTATTTT
CATSKGDSTADTQYF
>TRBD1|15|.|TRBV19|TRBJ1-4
TGTGCCAGTAGTATCCAGGGGGCGAGTAATGAAAAACTGTTTTTT
CASSIQGASNEKLFF
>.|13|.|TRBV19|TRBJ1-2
TGTGCCAGTAGTATAAGGGGCGTTAGTGGCTACACCTTC
CASSIRGVSGYTF
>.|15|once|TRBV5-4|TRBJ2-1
TGTGCCAGCAGAGAGTCTGGTGGCTCCTACAATGAGCAGTTCTTC
CASRESGGSYNEQFF
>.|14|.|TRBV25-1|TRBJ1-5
TGTGCCAGCAGTGGAACAGATAGCAATCAGCCCCAGCATTTT
CASSGTDSNQPQHF
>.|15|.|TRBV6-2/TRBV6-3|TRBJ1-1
TGTGCCAGCAGCTCAGCAGGGGCCCAGAACACTGAAGCTTTCTTT
CASSSAGAQNTEAFF
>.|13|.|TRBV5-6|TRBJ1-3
TGTGCCAGCAGCGATTCTCGGGGAAACACCATATATTTT
CASSDSRGNTIYF
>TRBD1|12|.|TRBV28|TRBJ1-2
TGTGCCAGCAGTTTGGCGGACAGGGTCTACACCTTC
CASSLADRVYTF
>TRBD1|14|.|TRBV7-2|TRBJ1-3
TGTGCCAGCAGCGAGGACAGGGTCGGAAACACCATATATTTT
CASSEDRVGNTIYF
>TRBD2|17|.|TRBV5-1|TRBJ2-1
TGCGCCAGCAGCTTGTTGGTAGCGGGAGATACGGACAATGAGCAGTTCTTC
CASSLLVAGDTDNEQFF
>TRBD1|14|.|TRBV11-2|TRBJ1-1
TGTGCCAGCAGTGTAGTATCAGGGGGTACTGAAGCTTTCTTT
CASSVVSGGTEAFF
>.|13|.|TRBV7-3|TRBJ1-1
TGTGCCAGCAGCCTCGGACAGAGTACTGAAGCTTTCTTT
CASSLGQSTEAFF
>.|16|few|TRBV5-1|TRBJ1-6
TGCGCCAGCAGCTTGGCCGCTAGGCCTGATAATTCACCCCTCCACTTT
CASSLAARPDNSPLHF
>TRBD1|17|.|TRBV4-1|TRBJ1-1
TGCGCCAGCAGCCAAGATCCACAGGGGGCCGTGAACACTGAAGCTTTCTTT
CASSQDPQGAVNTEAFF